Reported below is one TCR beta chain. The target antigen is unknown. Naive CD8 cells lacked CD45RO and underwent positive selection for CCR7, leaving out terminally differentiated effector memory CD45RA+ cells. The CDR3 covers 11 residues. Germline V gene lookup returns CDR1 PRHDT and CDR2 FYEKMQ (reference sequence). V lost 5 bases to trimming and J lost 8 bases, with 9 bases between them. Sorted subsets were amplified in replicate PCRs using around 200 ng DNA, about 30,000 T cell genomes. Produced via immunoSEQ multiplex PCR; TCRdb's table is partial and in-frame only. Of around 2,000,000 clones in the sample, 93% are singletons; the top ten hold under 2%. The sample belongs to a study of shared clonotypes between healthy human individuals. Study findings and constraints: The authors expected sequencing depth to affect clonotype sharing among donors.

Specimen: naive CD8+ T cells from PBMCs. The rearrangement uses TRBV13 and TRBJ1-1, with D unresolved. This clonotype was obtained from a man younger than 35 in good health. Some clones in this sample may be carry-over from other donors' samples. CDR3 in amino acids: CASSPHPEAFF. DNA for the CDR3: TGTGCCAGCAGCCCCCACCCCGAAGCTTTCTTT.